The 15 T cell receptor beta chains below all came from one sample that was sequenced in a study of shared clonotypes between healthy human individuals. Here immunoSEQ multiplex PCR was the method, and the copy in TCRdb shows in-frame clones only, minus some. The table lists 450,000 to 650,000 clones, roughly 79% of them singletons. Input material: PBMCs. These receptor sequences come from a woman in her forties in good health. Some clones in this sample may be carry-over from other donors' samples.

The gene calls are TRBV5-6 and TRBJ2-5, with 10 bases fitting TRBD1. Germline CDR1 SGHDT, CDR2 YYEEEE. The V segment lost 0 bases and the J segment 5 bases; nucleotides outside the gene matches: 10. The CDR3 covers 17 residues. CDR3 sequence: CASSLVLTGGNRETQYF. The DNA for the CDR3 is TGTGCCAGCAGCTTGGTGCTGACAGGGGGCAATCGGGAGACCCAGTACTTC. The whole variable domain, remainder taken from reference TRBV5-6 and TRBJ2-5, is DAGVTQSPTHLIKTRGQQVTLRCSPKSGHDTVSWYQQALGQGPQFIFQYYEEEERQRGNFPDRFSGHQFPNYSSELNVNALLLGDSALYLCASSLVLTGGNRETQYFGPGTRLLVL.

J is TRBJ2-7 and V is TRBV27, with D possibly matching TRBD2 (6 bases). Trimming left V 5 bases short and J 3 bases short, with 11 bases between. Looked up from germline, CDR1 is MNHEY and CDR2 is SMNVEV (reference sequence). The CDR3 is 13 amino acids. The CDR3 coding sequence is TGTGCCAGCAGTAGGGTGGGGGGCTACGAGCAGTACTTC. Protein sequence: CASSRVGGYEQYF.

CDR3 DNA: TGCGCCAGCAGCTTGGCCATCGGGCCTCGGGCTGAAGCTTTCTTT. This gives the protein CASSLAIGPRAEAFF. V is TRBV5-1 and J is TRBJ1-1, with D unclear. The germline CDR1 and CDR2 sequences are SGHRS and YFSETQ. V lost 0 bases to trimming and J lost 6 bases, with 15 bases between them. The CDR3 consists of 15 residues.

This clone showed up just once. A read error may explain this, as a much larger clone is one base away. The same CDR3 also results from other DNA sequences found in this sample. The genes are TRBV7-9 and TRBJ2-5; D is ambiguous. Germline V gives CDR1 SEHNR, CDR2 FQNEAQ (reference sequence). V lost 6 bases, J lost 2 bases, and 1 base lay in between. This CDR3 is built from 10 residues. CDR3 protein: CASSQETQYF. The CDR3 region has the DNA TGTGCCAGCAGTCAAGAGACCCAGTACTTC.

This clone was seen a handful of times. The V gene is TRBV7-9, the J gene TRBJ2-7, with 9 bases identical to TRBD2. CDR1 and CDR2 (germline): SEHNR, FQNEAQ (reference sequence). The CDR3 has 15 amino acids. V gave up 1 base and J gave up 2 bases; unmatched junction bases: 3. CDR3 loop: CASSLEASGTYEQYF. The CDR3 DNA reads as TGTGCCAGCAGCTTAGAGGCTAGCGGGACCTACGAGCAGTACTTC.

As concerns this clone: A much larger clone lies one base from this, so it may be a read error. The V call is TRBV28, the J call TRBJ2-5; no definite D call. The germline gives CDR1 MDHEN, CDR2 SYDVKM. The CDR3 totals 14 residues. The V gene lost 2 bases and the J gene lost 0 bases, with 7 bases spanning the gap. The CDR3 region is CASSLAGYQETQYF. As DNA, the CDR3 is TGTGCCAGCAGTTTAGCAGGATACCAAGAGACCCAGTACTTC.

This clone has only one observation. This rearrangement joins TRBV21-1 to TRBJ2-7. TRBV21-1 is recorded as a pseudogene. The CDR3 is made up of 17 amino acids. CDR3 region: CASSKRGDKRITYEQYF. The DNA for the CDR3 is TGTGCCAGCAGCAAACGCGGGGACAAAAGGATTACCTACGAGCAGTACTTC.

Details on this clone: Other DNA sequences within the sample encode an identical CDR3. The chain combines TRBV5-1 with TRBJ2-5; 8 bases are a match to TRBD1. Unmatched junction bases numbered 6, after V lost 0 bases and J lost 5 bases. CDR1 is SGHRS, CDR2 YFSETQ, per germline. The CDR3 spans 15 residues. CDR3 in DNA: TGCGCCAGCAGCTTGGGTGACAGGGGTCCGGAGACCCAGTACTTC. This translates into CASSLGDRGPETQYF.

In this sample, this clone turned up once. CDR3 bases: TGTGCCAGCTCACAACAGATCGCAGATACGCAGTATTTT. Protein sequence: CASSQQIADTQYF. The chain recombines TRBV18 with TRBJ2-3; no firm D call. There are 13 residues in the CDR3. Germline CDR1 is KGHSH and CDR2 is LQKENI. V was clipped by 4 bases and J by 4 bases, with 9 bases between them.

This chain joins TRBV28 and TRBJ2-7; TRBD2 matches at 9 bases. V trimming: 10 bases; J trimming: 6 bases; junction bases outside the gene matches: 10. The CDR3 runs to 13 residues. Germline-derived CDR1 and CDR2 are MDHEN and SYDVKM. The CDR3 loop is CATRRGGGGEQYF. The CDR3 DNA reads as TGTGCCACCCGGCGGGGGGGAGGGGGCGAGCAGTACTTC.

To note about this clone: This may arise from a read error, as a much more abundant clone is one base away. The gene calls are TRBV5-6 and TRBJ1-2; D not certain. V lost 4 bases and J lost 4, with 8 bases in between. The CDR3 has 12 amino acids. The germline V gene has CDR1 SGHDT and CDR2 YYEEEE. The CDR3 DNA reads TGTGCCAGCAGCGGGTACGGCTATGGCTACACCTTC. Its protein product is CASSGYGYGYTF.

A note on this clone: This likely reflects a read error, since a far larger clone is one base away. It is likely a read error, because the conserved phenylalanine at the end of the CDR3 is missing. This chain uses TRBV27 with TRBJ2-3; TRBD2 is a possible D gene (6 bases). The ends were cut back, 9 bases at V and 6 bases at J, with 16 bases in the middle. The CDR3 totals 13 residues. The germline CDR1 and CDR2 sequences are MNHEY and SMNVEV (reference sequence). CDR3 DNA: TGTGCCAGTAGCGGTCTGGTGGCGGATACGCAGTATTCT. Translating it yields CASSGLVADTQYS.

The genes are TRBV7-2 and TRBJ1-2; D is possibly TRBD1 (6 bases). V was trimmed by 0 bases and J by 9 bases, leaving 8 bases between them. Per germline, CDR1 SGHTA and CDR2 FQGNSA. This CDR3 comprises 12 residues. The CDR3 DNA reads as TGTGCCAGCAGCTTAGCGCAGGGGAGCTACACCTTC. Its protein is CASSLAQGSYTF.

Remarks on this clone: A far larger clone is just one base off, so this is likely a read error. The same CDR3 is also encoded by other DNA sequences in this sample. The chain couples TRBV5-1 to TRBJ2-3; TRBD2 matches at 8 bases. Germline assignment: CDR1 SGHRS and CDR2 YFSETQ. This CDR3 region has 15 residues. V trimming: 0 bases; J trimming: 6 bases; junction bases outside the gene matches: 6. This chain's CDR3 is CASSLGTAGADTQYF. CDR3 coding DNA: TGCGCCAGCAGCTTGGGCACAGCGGGGGCTGATACGCAGTATTTT.

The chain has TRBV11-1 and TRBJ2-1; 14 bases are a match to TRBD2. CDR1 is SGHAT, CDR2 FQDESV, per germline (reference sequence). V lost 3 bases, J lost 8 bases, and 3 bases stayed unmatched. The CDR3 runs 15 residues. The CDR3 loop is CASSFGLAGGYEQFF. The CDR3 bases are TGTGCCAGCAGCTTCGGACTAGCGGGAGGCTATGAGCAGTTCTTC.